These 29 T cell receptor beta chains share one sample of origin, sequenced in a study of T cells after yellow fever vaccination. TCRdb fed the 5' RACE reads into MiXCR, producing one record per CDR3 protein. Of 350,000 to 450,000 distinct CDR3 sequences listed, roughly 6.1% are singletons. This specimen was PBMCs, taken 5 days after the yellow fever booster vaccination. The receptor set was obtained from a man aged 25-40 years who received the YFV17D yellow fever vaccine.

The chain has TRBV20-1 and TRBJ2-1, with 10 bases matching TRBD1. From germline, CDR1 is DFQATT and CDR2 SNEGSKA (reference sequence). V shed 7 bases and J 1 base; nucleotides not matched to a gene: 7. The CDR3 sequence is 15 residues long. This chain's CDR3 is CSGTWTGGSYNEQFF. Here the CDR3 DNA reads TGCAGTGGAACTTGGACAGGGGGTTCCTACAATGAGCAGTTCTTC.

This clonotype appeared many times. The chain employs TRBV7-2 and TRBJ2-7; 7 positions agree with TRBD2. Per the germline V gene, CDR1 is SGHTA and CDR2 is FQGNSA. The CDR3 runs 17 residues. The trim removed 7 bases at V and 4 bases at J, leaving 19 bases unmatched. CDR3 residues: CASIGPASSGGRYEQYF. CDR3 coding DNA: TGTGCCAGCATTGGCCCGGCTTCTAGCGGAGGCAGGTACGAGCAGTACTTC.

This clonotype was seen many times. This chain uses TRBV6-5 with TRBJ2-4; no definite D call. The length of the CDR3 is 15 residues. The germline V and J ends were trimmed by 0 bases and 6 bases, with 12 bases remaining between them. Germline assignment: CDR1 MNHEY and CDR2 SVGAGI. The CDR3 DNA reads as TGTGCCAGCAGTTACTCGAAGCATGGCACAAACATTCAGTACTTC. Its protein product is CASSYSKHGTNIQYF.

The chain combines TRBV20-1 with TRBJ2-7, with D possibly being TRBD1 or TRBD2 (5 bases each). The germline V gene encodes CDR1 DFQATT and CDR2 SNEGSKA (reference sequence). The CDR3 consists of 13 residues. Deletions cut 3 bases from V and 3 bases from J, with 12 bases between. The CDR3 DNA follows: TGCAGTGCTAGGACAGAGGGATACTACGAGCAGTACTTC. Protein: CSARTEGYYEQYF.

V is TRBV7-9 and J is TRBJ1-6; no definite D call. The CDR3 is 15 residues long. Germline values: CDR1 SEHNR, CDR2 FQNEAQ (reference sequence). V lost 2 bases, J lost 10 bases, and 15 bases lay in between. The CDR3 coding sequence is TGTGCCAGCAGCTTATCTGGAGGGTTACAATCACCCCTCCACTTT. It is translated as CASSLSGGLQSPLHF.

This clonotype has just a few counts. The chain links TRBV5-1 to TRBJ2-2; unclear D gene. The CDR3 has 15 residues. Trimming shortened V by 0 bases and J by 4 bases, and 10 bases separated the two germline ends. Germline V gene lookup returns CDR1 SGHRS and CDR2 YFSETQ. The CDR3: CASSLDPEVTGELFF. In nucleotides, the CDR3 is TGCGCCAGCAGCTTGGATCCAGAAGTCACCGGGGAGCTGTTTTTT.

This clonotype was observed a few times. The chain carries TRBV20-1 and TRBJ1-2, with 9 positions matching TRBD1. Germline V lookup: CDR1 DFQATT, CDR2 SNEGSKA (reference sequence). This CDR3 has 12 residues. CDR3 in DNA: TGCAGCGTAAGGACAGGGGCCTATGGCTACACCTTC. The encoded protein is CSVRTGAYGYTF.

V is TRBV11-1 and J is TRBJ2-2, with a possible D match to TRBD2 (6 bases). Trimming removed 8 bases at V and 6 bases at J, with 10 bases between. Germline V lookup: CDR1 SGHAT, CDR2 FQDESV (reference sequence). The CDR3 runs 12 residues. CDR3 sequence: CASASASGELFF. The CDR3 nucleotides read TGTGCCAGCGCTAGCGCTTCCGGGGAGCTGTTTTTT.

This clonotype occurred a few times. The V gene is TRBV5-1, the J gene TRBJ1-2; tentatively, D is TRBD1 (6 bases). Trimming stripped 4 bases from V and 2 bases from J, with 21 bases between. This CDR3 is built from 17 residues. Germline CDR1 is SGHRS and CDR2 is YFSETQ. The CDR3 loop is CASSLLTAYQGNYGYTF. In nucleotides, the CDR3 is TGCGCCAGCAGCCTATTGACAGCCTACCAGGGGAACTATGGCTACACCTTC. Based on the CDR3 plus reference TRBV5-1 and TRBJ1-2, the full variable domain is KAGVTQTPRYLIKTRGQQVTLSCSPISGHRSVSWYQQTPGQGLQFLFEYFSETQRNKGNFPGRFSGRQFSNSRSEMNVSTLELGDSALYLCASSLLTAYQGNYGYTFGSGTRLTVV.

This clonotype was picked up many times. The chain links TRBV30 to TRBJ2-5; no definite D call. Germline CDR1 GTSNPN, CDR2 SVGIG (reference sequence). The V gene lost 5 bases and the J gene lost 5 bases, with 12 bases spanning the gap. The CDR3 has 12 residues. The CDR3 bases are TGTGCCTGGGTTACAGTTTGGGAGACCCAGTACTTC. Translating it yields CAWVTVWETQYF. Based on the CDR3 plus reference TRBV30 and TRBJ2-5, the full variable domain is SQTIHQWPATLVQPVGSPLSLECTVEGTSNPNLYWYRQAAGRGLQLLFYSVGIGQISSEVPQNLSASRPQDRQFILSSKKLLLSDSGFYLCAWVTVWETQYFGPGTRLLVL.

Many counts were recorded for this clonotype. The chain employs TRBV20-1 and TRBJ2-7; possibly TRBD2 for D (5 bases). This CDR3 is 15 amino acids long. Trimming took 0 bases from V and 3 from J, leaving 15 bases between them. The germline V gene has CDR1 DFQATT and CDR2 SNEGSKA (reference sequence). DNA of the CDR3: TGCAGTGCTAGAGATAGGTCCCGGGGTTTCTACGAGCAGTACTTC. Amino acids: CSARDRSRGFYEQYF.

The J gene is TRBJ2-1, the V gene TRBV19; TRBD2 agrees at 12 bases. This CDR3 has 15 amino acids. Germline V gene data show CDR1 as LNHDA and CDR2 as SQIVND (reference sequence). With V trimmed by 6 bases and J by 8 bases, 8 bases remained unmatched. CDR3 residues: CASRGLAGSVDEQFF. In nucleotides, the CDR3 is TGTGCCAGTAGAGGACTAGCGGGGTCCGTGGATGAGCAGTTCTTC.

CDR3 sequence (DNA): TGTGCCAGCAGCAAGGGTCTTCCCACGAGCAATGAGCAGTTCTTC. This gives the protein CASSKGLPTSNEQFF. The chain joins TRBV5-5 to TRBJ2-1; D call uncertain. V lost 4 bases to trimming and J lost 6 bases, with 17 bases between them. Germline-derived CDR1 and CDR2 are SGHKS and YYEKEE (reference sequence). The CDR3 has 15 residues. The full variable domain, completed using reference TRBV5-5 and TRBJ2-1, is DAGVTQSPTHLIKTRGQQVTLRCSPISGHKSVSWYQQVLGQGPQFIFQYYEKEERGRGNFPDRFSARQFPNYSSELNVNALLLGDSALYLCASSKGLPTSNEQFFGPGTRLTVL.

This clonotype was found a few times. The rearrangement uses TRBV4-2 and TRBJ2-1, with D unclear. The CDR3 extends over 14 amino acids. The V gene lost 0 bases and the J gene lost 10 bases, with 13 bases spanning the gap. Germline CDR1 LGHNA, CDR2 YNFKEQ. CDR3 in amino acids: CASSQEVSPREQFF. The CDR3 region has the DNA TGTGCCAGCAGCCAAGAGGTCTCTCCGCGGGAGCAGTTCTTC.

This clonotype was seen many times. V and J are TRBV28 and TRBJ2-1; D possibly corresponds to TRBD2 (5 bases). The CDR3 is made up of 15 amino acids. Looked up from germline, CDR1 is MDHEN and CDR2 is SYDVKM. Trimming removed 4 bases at V and 6 bases at J, with 16 bases between. The CDR3: CASSSPGSRPNEQFF. The CDR3 bases are TGTGCCAGCAGTTCGCCGGGATCAAGGCCCAATGAGCAGTTCTTC.

The rearrangement uses TRBV7-2 and TRBJ1-4; 7 nucleotides line up with TRBD1. Trimming removed 4 bases from V and 5 bases from J; junction bases left unmatched: 7. The CDR3 runs 15 residues. CDR1 is SGHTA and CDR2 is FQGNSA in the germline V gene. In DNA form, the CDR3 reads TGTGCCAGCAGCTCACCCGGGACAGCCAATGAAAAACTGTTTTTT. It codes for CASSSPGTANEKLFF.

This clonotype showed up many times. The chain is built from TRBV12-3 or TRBV12-4 and TRBJ2-5, with 7 bases identical to TRBD2. The CDR3 runs to 15 residues. After removal of 3 bases from V and 5 bases from J, the junction contained 9 bases not matched to a gene. The CDR3 region is CASSFGLGIFETQYF. The CDR3 bases are TGTGCCAGCAGTTTCGGACTAGGAATATTCGAGACCCAGTACTTC.

DNA for the CDR3: TGTGCCAGCAGCCCCGGGACAGGGATAGAGACCCAGTACTTC. This gives the protein CASSPGTGIETQYF. J is TRBJ2-5 and V is TRBV5-5; 9 bases fit TRBD1. Trimming cost V 4 bases and J 4 bases; bases outside gene matches: 5. CDR1 SGHKS and CDR2 YYEKEE come from the germline V gene (reference sequence). This CDR3 comprises 14 residues.

About this clonotype itself: This may be a read error: a much more frequent sequence differs by one nucleotide. The V call is TRBV4-3, the J call TRBJ2-5, with D maybe TRBD2 (5 bases). From germline, CDR1 is LGHNA and CDR2 YSLEER. This CDR3 is 13 amino acids long. The V end was cut by 1 base, the J end by 6 bases, with 9 bases between. The CDR3 spells CASSQVPGKTQYF. The CDR3 region has the DNA TGCGCCAGCAGCCAAGTTCCGGGGAAGACCCAGTACTTC.

The V gene is TRBV5-8, the J gene TRBJ2-3, with TRBD2 as a possible D gene (5 bases). The germline V gene has CDR1 SGHTS and CDR2 YDEGEE. The V and J ends lost 0 bases and 4 bases respectively, with 9 bases between them. The CDR3 spans 14 residues. CDR3: CASSLGERPDTQYF. CDR3 in DNA: TGTGCCAGCAGCTTGGGGGAGAGACCAGATACGCAGTATTTT.

The sample holds many counts of this clonotype. CDR3 nucleotide sequence: TGTGCCAGCAGCTTAGGAGGGTTAACGGGGACTGAAGCTTTCTTT. Its translation is CASSLGGLTGTEAFF. The gene calls are TRBV11-2 and TRBJ1-1; D gene unclear. V was trimmed by 1 base and J by 5 bases, leaving 14 bases between them. CDR3 length: 15 residues. CDR1 is SGHAT, CDR2 FQNNGV, per germline.

The rearrangement uses TRBV27 and TRBJ2-1; D ambiguous. Germline V gene lookup returns CDR1 MNHEY and CDR2 SMNVEV (reference sequence). There are 12 residues in the CDR3. Trimming shortened V by 8 bases and J by 3 bases, and 8 bases separated the two germline ends. This CDR3 is CASADGYNEQFF. CDR3 DNA sequence: TGTGCCAGCGCCGACGGCTACAATGAGCAGTTCTTC.

The J gene is TRBJ2-3, the V gene TRBV5-1, with D unresolved. V shed 6 bases and J shed 0 bases, with 14 bases lying between them. CDR3 length equals 15 residues. Germline assignment: CDR1 SGHRS and CDR2 YFSETQ. Written as DNA, the CDR3 is TGCGCCAGCACCCCTCTTTTGGGGAGCACAGATACGCAGTATTTT. This gives the protein CASTPLLGSTDTQYF.

The rearrangement joins TRBV6-4 to TRBJ2-1; 10 bases line up with TRBD1. The CDR3 totals 13 residues. Germline CDR1 and CDR2: MRHNA and SNTAGT. V was clipped by 4 bases and J by 7 bases; unmatched bases: 1. The chain's CDR3 is CASSGTGGNEQFF. Written as DNA, the CDR3 is TGTGCCAGCAGTGGGACAGGGGGTAATGAGCAGTTCTTC.

The V gene is TRBV3-1, the J gene TRBJ2-1, with D perhaps TRBD2 (6 bases). Between the trimmed V and J ends, which lost 8 bases and 8 bases, there was a span of 22 bases. This CDR3 comprises 15 residues. Germline loops: CDR1 LGHDT, CDR2 YNNKEL (reference sequence). CDR3 amino acids: CASSPGGIFVDEQFF. The CDR3, as DNA: TGTGCCAGCTCCCCTGGGGGGATTTTCGTCGATGAGCAGTTCTTC.

The V and J genes are TRBV5-1 and TRBJ2-1; D possibly corresponds to TRBD1 (7 bases). V was shortened by 4 bases and J by 2 bases, with 16 bases between the two germline ends. CDR3 length: 16 residues. Germline CDR1 and CDR2: SGHRS and YFSETQ. The CDR3 protein is CASSPGGRPTYNEQFF. The CDR3 DNA is TGCGCCAGCAGCCCAGGGGGGCGACCTACCTACAATGAGCAGTTCTTC.

This clonotype was seen a handful of times. This rearrangement joins TRBV20-1 to TRBJ2-3; D remains ambiguous. The V and J ends lost 1 base and 6 bases respectively, with 14 bases between them. The germline gives CDR1 DFQATT, CDR2 SNEGSKA (reference sequence). CDR3 length equals 14 residues. The CDR3 DNA sequence: TGCAGTGCTAGAGTAGAGTACCAGTTGGATACGCAGTATTTT. As protein: CSARVEYQLDTQYF.

This clonotype was seen at least ten times. The chain links TRBV7-9 to TRBJ2-1; 7 nucleotides match TRBD2. Losses at the gene ends were 7 bases for V and 0 bases for J; bases not matched to a gene: 12. This CDR3 is built from 17 residues. From germline, CDR1 is SEHNR and CDR2 FQNEAQ (reference sequence). CDR3 region: CASTLPGRSDSYNEQFF. The CDR3 DNA follows: TGTGCCAGCACCCTACCCGGGAGGTCGGACTCCTACAATGAGCAGTTCTTC.

The chain combines TRBV28 with TRBJ1-2; 7 positions agree with TRBD1. Germline CDR1 is MDHEN and CDR2 is SYDVKM. Losses at the gene ends were 4 bases for V and 7 bases for J; bases not matched to a gene: 3. This CDR3 has 12 residues. CDR3 sequence (DNA): TGTGCCAGCAGTTCGACAGGGTTTGGCTACACCTTC. Residues: CASSSTGFGYTF.